This T cell receptor (beta chain) was sequenced for a study of cytomegalovirus exposure and HLA in healthy donors. Findings of the study overall: The study designated about 180 TCR beta chains cytomegalovirus-associated.

About this clone itself: Its specificity is unknown.

Trimming shortened V by 3 bases and J by 2 bases, and 12 bases separated the two germline ends. CDR1 and CDR2 (germline): MRHNA, SNTAGT. The CDR3 sequence is 15 residues long. The study ran its PCR with 60 Vbeta and 13 Jbeta primers. Measured with immunoSEQ multiplex PCR; TCRdb has only the in-frame clones, and not every one. This sample carries more than 140,000 clones, around 65% of them seen once, and the ten largest clones take roughly 3.1%. The chain couples TRBV6-4 to TRBJ2-3, with TRBD1 as a possible D gene (6 bases). Specimen: PBMCs. This clonotype was sampled from a young woman in good health and CMV-seropositive. CDR3 sequence (DNA): TGTGCCAGCAGTGAACTACAGGGTTCCACAGATACGCAGTATTTT. Amino acids: CASSELQGSTDTQYF.